The 3 T cell receptor beta chains given below trace back to one sample, sequenced in a study of blood T cell repertoires in COVID-19. Profiling relied on immunoSEQ multiplex PCR, and the TCRdb table lists in-frame clones only, not all of them. The data show around 27,000 clones, roughly 80% seen once. The sequencing input was peripheral blood. The receptors derive from a human donor in a cohort sampled during active COVID-19.

The chain recombines TRBV2 with TRBJ2-2; D unresolved. Trimming shortened V by 4 bases and J by 5 bases, and 5 bases separated the two germline ends. The germline gives CDR1 SNHLY, CDR2 FYNNEI. The CDR3 covers 12 residues. This chain's CDR3 is CASSGHTGELFF. Written as DNA, the CDR3 is TGTGCCAGCAGTGGACATACCGGGGAGCTGTTTTTT.

The rearrangement links TRBV18 to TRBJ2-1; 14 bases fit TRBD2. Germline loops: CDR1 KGHSH, CDR2 LQKENI. The CDR3 is made up of 14 amino acids. V shed 8 bases and J 7 bases; nucleotides not matched to a gene: 4. DNA of the CDR3: TGTGCCAGCGCCGGGACTAGCGGGAGTAATGAGCAGTTCTTC. This codes for CASAGTSGSNEQFF. Full variable domain (missing parts from reference TRBV18 and TRBJ2-1): NAGVMQNPRHLVRRRGQEARLRCSPMKGHSHVYWYRQLPEEGLKFMVYLQKENIIDESGMPKERFSAEFPKEGPSILRIQQVVRGDSAAYFCASAGTSGSNEQFFGPGTRLTVL.

This clone appeared once. The J gene is TRBJ2-1, the V gene TRBV6-5, with 10 bases fitting TRBD1. This CDR3 contains 12 residues. V lost 6 bases, J lost 10 bases, and 3 bases stayed unmatched. Germline CDR1 and CDR2: MNHEY and SVGAGI. The CDR3 bases are TGTGCCAGCAGGACAGGGGGCGACGAGCAGTTCTTC. Its translation: CASRTGGDEQFF.